These T cell receptor beta chains were read from a single sample in a study of monozygotic twins with cystic fibrosis. Assay used: immunoSEQ multiplex PCR; TCRdb lists only in-frame clones, some missing. The repertoire includes approximately 13,000 clones, 80% to 95% of them detected once, and around a tenth sits in the top ten. The sequenced sample consisted of blood. These receptors were taken from a girl aged 2 to 10 with cystic fibrosis. Each CDR3 is given with its conserved first and last residue. D genes are given only for firm matches. A row's size may be missing; if present it is once, few, many or a size class.

D: TRBD1; V: TRBV7-2; size: .; J: TRBJ1-1; CDR3: CASSRGQGNTEAFF; DNA: TGTGCCAGCAGCCGGGGACAGGGGAACACTGAAGCTTTCTTT
D: .; V: TRBV7-2; size: .; J: TRBJ2-2; CDR3: CASSPDTNTGELFF; DNA: TGTGCCAGCAGCCCAGACACGAACACCGGGGAGCTGTTTTTT
D: TRBD1; V: TRBV5-8; size: once; J: TRBJ1-1; CDR3: CASSAQGLNTEAFF; DNA: TGTGCCAGCAGCGCACAGGGGCTGAACACTGAAGCTTTCTTT
D: .; V: TRBV18; size: .; J: TRBJ2-5; CDR3: CASSPGSQETQYF; DNA: TGTGCCAGCTCACCTGGCTCCCAAGAGACCCAGTACTTC
D: TRBD2; V: TRBV10-3; size: once; J: TRBJ2-3; CDR3: CAISDSIIASGATDTQYF; DNA: TGTGCCATCAGTGACTCCATTATAGCTAGCGGAGCCACAGATACGCAGTATTTT
D: .; V: TRBV4-1; size: .; J: TRBJ2-5; CDR3: CASSRWWRETQYF; DNA: TGCGCCAGCAGCCGCTGGTGGAGAGAGACCCAGTACTTC
D: .; V: TRBV5-1; size: .; J: TRBJ1-4; CDR3: CASSLGGENEKLFF; DNA: TGCGCCAGCAGCTTGGGAGGGGAGAATGAAAAACTGTTTTTT
D: TRBD2; V: TRBV27; size: .; J: TRBJ2-4; CDR3: CASSPRGTSGSRENIQYF; DNA: TGTGCCAGCAGTCCCCGTGGGACTAGCGGGAGTAGGGAAAACATTCAGTACTTC
D: TRBD2; V: TRBV19; size: .; J: TRBJ2-3; CDR3: CASSRGGLAGVKDTQYF; DNA: TGTGCCAGTAGTAGGGGGGGACTAGCGGGAGTTAAGGATACGCAGTATTTT
D: .; V: TRBV28; size: .; J: TRBJ1-5; CDR3: CASSLVSLQPQHF; DNA: TGTGCCAGCAGCTTGGTGAGTCTTCAGCCCCAGCATTTT
D: TRBD1; V: TRBV5-5; size: .; J: TRBJ2-3; CDR3: CASSLKGAIDTQYF; DNA: TGTGCCAGCAGCTTGAAGGGGGCAATAGATACGCAGTATTTT
D: .; V: TRBV2; size: .; J: TRBJ2-7; CDR3: CASSDYGSSYEQYF; DNA: TGTGCCAGCAGTGATTACGGTAGCTCCTACGAGCAGTACTTC
D: .; V: TRBV27; size: once; J: TRBJ2-2; CDR3: CASSLLDRQNTGELFF; DNA: TGTGCCAGCAGTTTACTAGACAGACAGAACACCGGGGAGCTGTTTTTT
D: TRBD2; V: TRBV27; size: .; J: TRBJ2-3; CDR3: CASSFSAVAGYTDTQYF; DNA: TGTGCCAGCAGTTTCTCGGCCGTAGCGGGGTACACAGATACGCAGTATTTT
D: .; V: TRBV9; size: once; J: TRBJ2-7; CDR3: CASSVVGGSYEQYF; DNA: TGTGCCAGCAGCGTAGTAGGGGGTTCCTACGAGCAGTACTTC
D: TRBD1; V: TRBV4-2; size: once; J: TRBJ2-2; CDR3: CASHRGGDLWTGELFF; DNA: TGTGCCAGTCACAGGGGTGGAGATTTATGGACCGGGGAGCTGTTTTTT
D: TRBD2; V: TRBV7-8; size: .; J: TRBJ2-3; CDR3: CASRASGRDPDTQYF; DNA: TGTGCCAGCAGGGCCAGCGGGAGGGATCCAGATACGCAGTATTTT
D: TRBD1; V: TRBV27; size: .; J: TRBJ2-1; CDR3: CASSLSRTGGGEQFF; DNA: TGTGCCAGCAGTTTATCCCGGACAGGGGGCGGTGAGCAGTTCTTC
D: .; V: TRBV7-9; size: once; J: TRBJ1-2; CDR3: CASSQTSEWIPGLDGYTF; DNA: TGTGCCAGCAGCCAAACCTCTGAATGGATACCGGGACTCGATGGCTACACCTTC
D: .; V: TRBV6-1; size: .; J: TRBJ2-2; CDR3: CASSELVGAVTGELFF; DNA: TGTGCCAGCAGTGAATTGGTGGGAGCGGTCACCGGGGAGCTGTTTTTT
D: TRBD1; V: TRBV10-3; size: .; J: TRBJ2-1; CDR3: CAIRAGQVPNEQFF; DNA: TGTGCCATCAGGGCGGGACAGGTACCCAATGAGCAGTTCTTC
D: .; V: TRBV29-1; size: once; J: TRBJ2-7; CDR3: CSVKTWGEQYF; DNA: TGCAGCGTTAAAACATGGGGGGAGCAGTACTTC
D: .; V: TRBV27; size: once; J: TRBJ2-3; CDR3: CASTPGKGGYTDTQYF; DNA: TGTGCCAGCACCCCCGGTAAGGGAGGTTATACAGATACGCAGTATTTT
D: .; V: TRBV4-2; size: .; J: TRBJ1-5; CDR3: CASSQAIRGASGSQPQHF; DNA: TGTGCCAGCAGCCAAGCAATTCGAGGGGCGAGTGGCTCTCAGCCCCAGCATTTT
D: .; V: TRBV7-2; size: few; J: TRBJ1-1; CDR3: CAGGGRLNTEAFF; DNA: TGTGCCGGAGGGGGAAGACTTAACACTGAAGCTTTCTTT
D: .; V: TRBV4-3; size: .; J: TRBJ2-7; CDR3: CASSFGAGAGSAYEQYF; DNA: TGCGCCAGCAGCTTTGGCGCCGGAGCAGGGAGCGCTTACGAGCAGTACTTC
D: .; V: TRBV19; size: .; J: TRBJ1-1; CDR3: CASSTPGPGTEAFF; DNA: TGTGCCAGTAGTACTCCGGGCCCAGGGACTGAAGCTTTCTTT
D: TRBD2; V: TRBV5-1; size: .; J: TRBJ2-1; CDR3: CASSFSVGTTYNEQFF; DNA: TGCGCCAGCAGCTTCTCAGTAGGGACTACCTACAATGAGCAGTTCTTC